This paragraph covers one T cell receptor (beta chain) sequence. Its specificity is unknown. This specimen belongs to a study of beta chain features in type 1 diabetes. General study points: A potential PCR bias toward shorter templates would be equal in patient and control samples. For Type 1 diabetes patients, all four CD4+ subsets carried TCRB CDR3s that were moderately but significantly shorter.

Of the isolated RNA, all was reverse transcribed, and so the sequenced material was expressed TCRB transcripts. This table comes from immunoSEQ multiplex PCR, and its TCRdb copy is limited to in-frame clones, with some not included. The sample includes tens of thousands of clones, about 60% seen only once; the top ten take approximately 0.29%. The J segment lost 5 bases and the V segment lost 8 bases, leaving 13 bases of the junction unmatched. The germline gives CDR1 MGHRA, CDR2 YSYEKL. This CDR3 has 17 amino acids. The chain combines TRBV4-1 with TRBJ2-6, with 9 bases lining up with TRBD1. This TCR was recovered from a woman aged 25 to 39 with type 1 diabetes. Sequencing used stem cell memory CD4+ T cells from blood. The chain's CDR3 is CASAGTGSSNWANVLTF. The CDR3 DNA follows: TGCGCCAGCGCCGGGACAGGGTCCTCTAACTGGGCCAACGTCCTGACTTTC.